This record concerns one T cell receptor beta chain sequence. What it recognizes is unknown. This CDR3 is built from 14 residues. The V segment lost 6 bases and the J segment 4 bases; nucleotides outside the gene matches: 7. Germline V gene lookup returns CDR1 WNHNN and CDR2 SYGVQD (reference sequence). These data belong to a study of circulating and synovial CD4+ cells in juvenile arthritis. Overall study results and limits: These repertoires were less diverse than bulk blood CD4 repertoires.

TCRdb keeps only in-frame clones here, not all; method: immunoSEQ multiplex PCR. The sample consists of fewer than 40,000 clones, about 93% of them appearing once. Sequenced material: CD4+ T cells from blood. J is TRBJ2-3 and V is TRBV10-1, with 7 bases aligning to TRBD2. The clonotype comes from a human donor with juvenile idiopathic arthritis. This CDR3 is CASSSGISADTQYF. CDR3 in DNA: TGCGCCAGCAGCAGCGGGATTTCGGCAGATACGCAGTATTTT.